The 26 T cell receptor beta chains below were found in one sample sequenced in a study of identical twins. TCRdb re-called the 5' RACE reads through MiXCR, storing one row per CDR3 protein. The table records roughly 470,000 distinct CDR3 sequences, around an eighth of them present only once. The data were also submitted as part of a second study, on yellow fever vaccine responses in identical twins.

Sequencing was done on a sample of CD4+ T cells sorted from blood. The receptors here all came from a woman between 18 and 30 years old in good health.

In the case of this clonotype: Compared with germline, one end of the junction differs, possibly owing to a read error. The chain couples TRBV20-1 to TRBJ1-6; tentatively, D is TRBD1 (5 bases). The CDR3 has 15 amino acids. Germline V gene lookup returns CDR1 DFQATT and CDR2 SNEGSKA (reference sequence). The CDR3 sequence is CSARIGTEYSSPLHF. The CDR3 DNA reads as TGCAGTGCTAGAATTGGGACCGAATATAGTTCACCCCTCCACTTT.

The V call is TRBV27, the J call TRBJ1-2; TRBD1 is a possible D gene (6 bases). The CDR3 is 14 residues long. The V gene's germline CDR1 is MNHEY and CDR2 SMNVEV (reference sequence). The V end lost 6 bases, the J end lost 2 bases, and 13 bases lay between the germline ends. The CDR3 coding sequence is TGTGCCAGCAGGAAACAGGGTCTCAACTATGGCTACACCTTC. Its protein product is CASRKQGLNYGYTF.

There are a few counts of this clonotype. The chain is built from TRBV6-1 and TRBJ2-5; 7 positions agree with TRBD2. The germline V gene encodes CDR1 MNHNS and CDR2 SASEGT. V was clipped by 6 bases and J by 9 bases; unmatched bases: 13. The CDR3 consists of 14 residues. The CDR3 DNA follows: TGTGCCAGCAGCCAGACTAGCCTGGGGAGATCCCAGTACTTC. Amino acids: CASSQTSLGRSQYF.

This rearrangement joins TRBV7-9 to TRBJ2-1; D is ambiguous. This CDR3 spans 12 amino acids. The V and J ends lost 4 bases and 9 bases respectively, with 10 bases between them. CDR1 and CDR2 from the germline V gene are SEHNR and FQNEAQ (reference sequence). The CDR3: CASSSPLSEQFF. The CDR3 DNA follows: TGTGCCAGCAGCTCACCCCTGAGTGAGCAGTTCTTC.

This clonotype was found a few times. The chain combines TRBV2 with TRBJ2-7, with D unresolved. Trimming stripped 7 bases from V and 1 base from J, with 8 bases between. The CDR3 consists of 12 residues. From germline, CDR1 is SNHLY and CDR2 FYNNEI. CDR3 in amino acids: CASKTRSYEQYF. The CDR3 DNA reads TGTGCCAGCAAAACCCGTTCCTACGAGCAGTACTTC. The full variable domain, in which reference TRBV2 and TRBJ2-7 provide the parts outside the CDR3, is EPEVTQTPSHQVTQMGQEVILRCVPISNHLYFYWYRQILGQKVEFLVSFYNNEISEKSEIFDDQFSVERPDGSNFTLKIRSTKLEDSAMYFCASKTRSYEQYFGPGTRLTVT.

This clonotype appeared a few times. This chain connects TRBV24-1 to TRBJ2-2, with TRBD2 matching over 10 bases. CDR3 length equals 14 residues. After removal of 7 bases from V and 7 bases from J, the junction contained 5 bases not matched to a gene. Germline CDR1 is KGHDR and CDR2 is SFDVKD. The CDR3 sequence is CATSMGLAIGELFF. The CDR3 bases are TGTGCCACCAGCATGGGACTAGCGATCGGGGAGCTGTTTTTT.

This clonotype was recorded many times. CDR3 loop: CASSFEETQYF. The CDR3 nucleotides read TGTGCCAGCAGTTTCGAAGAGACCCAGTACTTC. The chain joins TRBV12-3 or TRBV12-4 to TRBJ2-5; D gene ambiguous. Trimming removed 3 bases from V and 3 bases from J, with 2 bases in between. There are 11 residues in the CDR3.

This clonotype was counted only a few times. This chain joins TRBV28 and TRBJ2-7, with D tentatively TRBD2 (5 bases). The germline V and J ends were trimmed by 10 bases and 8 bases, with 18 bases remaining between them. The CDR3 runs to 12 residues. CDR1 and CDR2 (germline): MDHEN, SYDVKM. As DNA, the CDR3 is TGTGCCACTAGGGAGACAATATCCAAGCAGTACTTC. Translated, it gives CATRETISKQYF.

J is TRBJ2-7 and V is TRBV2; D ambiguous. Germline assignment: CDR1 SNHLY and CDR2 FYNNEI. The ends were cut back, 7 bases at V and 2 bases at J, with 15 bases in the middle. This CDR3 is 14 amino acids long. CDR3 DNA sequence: TGTGCCAGCATATTTAGCCTCGTCGCCTACGAGCAGTACTTC. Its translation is CASIFSLVAYEQYF.

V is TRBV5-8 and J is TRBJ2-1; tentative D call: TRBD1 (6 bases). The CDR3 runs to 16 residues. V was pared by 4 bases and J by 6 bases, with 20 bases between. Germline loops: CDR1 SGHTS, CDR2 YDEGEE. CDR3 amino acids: CASSPSVRQAGNEQFF. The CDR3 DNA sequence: TGTGCCAGCAGCCCTTCCGTGAGACAGGCTGGCAATGAGCAGTTCTTC. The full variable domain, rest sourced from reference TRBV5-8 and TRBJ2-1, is EAGVTQSPTHLIKTRGQQATLRCSPISGHTSVYWYQQALGLGLQFLLWYDEGEERNRGNFPPRFSGRQFPNYSSELNVNALELEDSALYLCASSPSVRQAGNEQFFGPGTRLTVL.

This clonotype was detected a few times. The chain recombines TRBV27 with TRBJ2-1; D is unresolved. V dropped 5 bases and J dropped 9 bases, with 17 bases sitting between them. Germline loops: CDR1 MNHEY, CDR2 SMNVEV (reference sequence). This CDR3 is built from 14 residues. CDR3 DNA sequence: TGTGCCAGCAGTCAAAGCACTGAAGGTGGTGAGCAGTTCTTC. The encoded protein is CASSQSTEGGEQFF.

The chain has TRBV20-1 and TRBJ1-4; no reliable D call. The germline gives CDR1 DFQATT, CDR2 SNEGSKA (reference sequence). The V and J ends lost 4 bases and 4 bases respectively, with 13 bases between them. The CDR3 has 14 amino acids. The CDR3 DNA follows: TGCAGTGCTACCCTCTACGGGCTTAATGAAAAACTGTTTTTT. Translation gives CSATLYGLNEKLFF.

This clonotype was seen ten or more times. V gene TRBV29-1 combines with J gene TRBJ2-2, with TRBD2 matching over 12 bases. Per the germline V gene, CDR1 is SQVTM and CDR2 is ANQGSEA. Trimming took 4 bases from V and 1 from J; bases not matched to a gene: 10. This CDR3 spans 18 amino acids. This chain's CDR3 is CSVGRGLAGGKNTGELFF. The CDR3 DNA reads TGCAGCGTTGGAAGAGGGCTAGCGGGAGGGAAGAACACCGGGGAGCTGTTTTTT.

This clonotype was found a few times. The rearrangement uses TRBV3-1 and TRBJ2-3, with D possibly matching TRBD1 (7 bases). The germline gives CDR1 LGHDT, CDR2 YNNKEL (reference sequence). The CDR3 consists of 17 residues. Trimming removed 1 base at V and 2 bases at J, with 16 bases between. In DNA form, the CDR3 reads TGTGCCAGCAGCCAAGTCGGGGGACAGAGTGTCACAGATACGCAGTATTTT. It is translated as CASSQVGGQSVTDTQYF.

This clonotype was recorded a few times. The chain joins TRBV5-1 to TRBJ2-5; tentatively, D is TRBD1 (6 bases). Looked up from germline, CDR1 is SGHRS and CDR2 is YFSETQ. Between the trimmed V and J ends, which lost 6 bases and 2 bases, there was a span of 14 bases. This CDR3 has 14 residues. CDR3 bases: TGCGCCAGCAAAAAGGGAACAGGGCAAGAGACCCAGTACTTC. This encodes CASKKGTGQETQYF.

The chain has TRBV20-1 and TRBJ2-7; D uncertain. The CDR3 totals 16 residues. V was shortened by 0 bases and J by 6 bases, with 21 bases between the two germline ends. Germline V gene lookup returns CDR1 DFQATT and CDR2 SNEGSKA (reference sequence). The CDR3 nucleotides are TGCAGTGCTAGAGATTTCACTCGGTCTCAGAACGGCGAGCAGTACTTC. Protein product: CSARDFTRSQNGEQYF.

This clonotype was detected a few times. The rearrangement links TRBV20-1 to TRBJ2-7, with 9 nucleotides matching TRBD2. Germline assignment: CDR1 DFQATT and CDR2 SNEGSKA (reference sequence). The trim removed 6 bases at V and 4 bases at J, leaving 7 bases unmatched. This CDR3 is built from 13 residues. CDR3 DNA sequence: TGCAGTGCAGACGGGACTAGCCTTTACGAGCAGTACTTC. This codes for CSADGTSLYEQYF.

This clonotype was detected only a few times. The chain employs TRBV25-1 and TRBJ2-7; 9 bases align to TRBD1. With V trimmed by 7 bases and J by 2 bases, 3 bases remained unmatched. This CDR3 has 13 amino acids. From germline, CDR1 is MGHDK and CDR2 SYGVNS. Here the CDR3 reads CASNGQGPYEQYF. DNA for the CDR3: TGTGCCAGCAACGGACAGGGGCCCTACGAGCAGTACTTC.

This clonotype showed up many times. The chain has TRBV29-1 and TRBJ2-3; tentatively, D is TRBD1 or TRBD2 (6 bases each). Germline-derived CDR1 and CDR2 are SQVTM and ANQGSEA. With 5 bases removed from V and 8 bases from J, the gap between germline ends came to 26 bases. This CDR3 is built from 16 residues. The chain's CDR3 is CSVFSPQGFSGGTQYF. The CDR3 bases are TGCAGCGTTTTCTCTCCACAGGGATTTTCCGGGGGTACGCAGTATTTT.

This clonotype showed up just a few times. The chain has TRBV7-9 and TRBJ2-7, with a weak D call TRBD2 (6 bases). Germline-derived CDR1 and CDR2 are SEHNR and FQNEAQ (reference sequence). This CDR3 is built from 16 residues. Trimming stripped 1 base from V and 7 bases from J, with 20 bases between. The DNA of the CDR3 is TGTGCCAGCAGCTTAGGGATGGGACTGGGGTCTGAAGAGCAGTACTTC. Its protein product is CASSLGMGLGSEEQYF. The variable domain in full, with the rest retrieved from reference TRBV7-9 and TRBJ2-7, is DTGVSQNPRHKITKRGQNVTFRCDPISEHNRLYWYRQTLGQGPEFLTYFQNEAQLEKSRLLSDRFSAERPKGSFSTLEIQRTEQGDSAMYLCASSLGMGLGSEEQYFGPGTRLTVT.

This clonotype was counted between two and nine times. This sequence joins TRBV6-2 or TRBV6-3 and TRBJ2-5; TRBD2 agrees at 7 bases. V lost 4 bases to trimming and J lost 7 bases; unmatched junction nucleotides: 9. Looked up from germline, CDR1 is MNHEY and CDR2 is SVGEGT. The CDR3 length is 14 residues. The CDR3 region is CASSWGLPGGTQYF. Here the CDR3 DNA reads TGTGCCAGCAGTTGGGGACTCCCGGGGGGGACCCAGTACTTC.

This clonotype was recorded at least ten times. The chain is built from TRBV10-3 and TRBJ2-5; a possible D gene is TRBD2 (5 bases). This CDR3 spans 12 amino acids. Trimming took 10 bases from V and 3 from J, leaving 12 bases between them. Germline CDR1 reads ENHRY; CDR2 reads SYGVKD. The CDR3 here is CASQDLKETQYF. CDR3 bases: TGTGCCAGCCAGGACTTGAAAGAGACCCAGTACTTC.

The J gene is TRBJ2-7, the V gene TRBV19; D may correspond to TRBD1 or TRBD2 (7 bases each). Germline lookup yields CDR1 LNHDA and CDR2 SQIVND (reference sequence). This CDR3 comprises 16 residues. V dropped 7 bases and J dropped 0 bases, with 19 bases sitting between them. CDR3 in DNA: TGTGCCAGTAAACGGGGCACAGGGGAGGGCTCCTACGAGCAGTACTTC. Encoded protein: CASKRGTGEGSYEQYF.

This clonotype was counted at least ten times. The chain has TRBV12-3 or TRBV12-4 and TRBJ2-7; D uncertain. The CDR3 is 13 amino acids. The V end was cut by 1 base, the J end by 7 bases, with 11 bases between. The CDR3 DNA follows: TGTGCCAGCAGTTTAGTCCCCTCTAGGGAGCAGTACTTC. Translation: CASSLVPSREQYF.

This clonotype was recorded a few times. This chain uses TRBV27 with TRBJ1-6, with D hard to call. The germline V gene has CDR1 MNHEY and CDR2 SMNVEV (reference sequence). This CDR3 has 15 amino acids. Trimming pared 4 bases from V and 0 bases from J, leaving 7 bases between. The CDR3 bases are TGTGCCAGCAGTTGGCTGGGCTCCTATAATTCACCCCTCCACTTT. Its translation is CASSWLGSYNSPLHF.

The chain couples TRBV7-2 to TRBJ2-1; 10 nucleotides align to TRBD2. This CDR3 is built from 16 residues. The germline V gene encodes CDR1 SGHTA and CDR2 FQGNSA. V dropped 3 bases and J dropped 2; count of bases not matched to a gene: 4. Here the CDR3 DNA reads TGTGCCAGCAGCTTCGGCGGGACTAGCGCCTACAATGAGCAGTTCTTC. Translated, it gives CASSFGGTSAYNEQFF.